This T cell receptor beta chain was captured by sequencing in a study of blood T cells in healthy people across ages. PCR was performed a second time for roughly 7 to 11 cycles using a sample-barcoded 5' primer and a J-beta primer mix. TCRdb re-derived calls from the 5' RACE reads in MiXCR, one entry per CDR3 protein. The data show about 1.8 million distinct CDR3 sequences, about 49% seen once. Study outcomes and limitations: The study regarded diversity estimates from one million T cells as underestimates. The study could not conclusively compare naive and antigen-experienced cells, given its unsorted PBMCs.

This clonotype was seen more than once but under ten times. Its antigen is unidentified. Germline V gene data show CDR1 as SQVTM and CDR2 as ANQGSEA. V shed 0 bases, J shed 3 bases, and the junction held 5 bases outside the gene matches. This CDR3 has 15 residues. Sequenced material: blood. The receptor was isolated from a woman in her 40s in good health. This chain joins TRBV29-1 and TRBJ2-3; the match to TRBD2 covers 8 bases. The CDR3 region is CSVEDRGGSTDTQYF. The CDR3 DNA reads as TGCAGCGTTGAAGATCGGGGGGGATCAACAGATACGCAGTATTTT.